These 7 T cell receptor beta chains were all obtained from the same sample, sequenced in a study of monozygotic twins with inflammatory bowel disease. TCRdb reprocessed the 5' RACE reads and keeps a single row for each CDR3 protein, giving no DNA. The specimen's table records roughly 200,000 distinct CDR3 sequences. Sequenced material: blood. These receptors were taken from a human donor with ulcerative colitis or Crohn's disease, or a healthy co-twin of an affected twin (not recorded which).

This chain's CDR3 is CASIEWGAPYNEQFF. This chain uses TRBV7-8 with TRBJ2-1; TCRdb's D call, TRBD1, is unchecked because there is no DNA. The CDR3 contains 15 residues. The germline gives CDR1 SGHVS, CDR2 FQNEAQ.

The CDR3: CASSVGTGPYEQYF. The rearrangement uses TRBV9 and TRBJ2-7. CDR3 length: 14 residues. The germline gives CDR1 SGDLS, CDR2 YYNGEE.

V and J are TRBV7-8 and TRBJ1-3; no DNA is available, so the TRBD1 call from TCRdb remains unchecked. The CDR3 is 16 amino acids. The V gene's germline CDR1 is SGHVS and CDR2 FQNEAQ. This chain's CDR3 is CASSGTGLISGNTIYF. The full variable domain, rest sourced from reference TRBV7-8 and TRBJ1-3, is GAGVSQSPRYKVAKRGQDVALRCDPISGHVSLFWYQQALGQGPEFLTYFQNEAQLDKSGLPSDRFFAERPEGSVSTLKIQRTQQEDSAVYLCASSGTGLISGNTIYFGEGSWLTVV.

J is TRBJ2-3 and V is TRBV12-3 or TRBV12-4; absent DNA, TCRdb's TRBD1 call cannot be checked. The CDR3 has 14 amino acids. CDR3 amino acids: CASSLDRGVRGQYF.

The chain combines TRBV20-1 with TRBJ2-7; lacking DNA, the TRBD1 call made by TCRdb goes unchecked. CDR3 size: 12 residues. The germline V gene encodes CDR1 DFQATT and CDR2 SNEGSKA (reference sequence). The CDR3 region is CSARGGGYEQYF.

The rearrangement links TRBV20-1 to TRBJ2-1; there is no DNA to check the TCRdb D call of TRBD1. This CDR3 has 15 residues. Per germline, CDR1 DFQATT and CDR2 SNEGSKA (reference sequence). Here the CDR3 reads CSASRARQGANEQFF.

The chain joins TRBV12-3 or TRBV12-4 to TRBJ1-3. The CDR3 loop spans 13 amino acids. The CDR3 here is CASSYESGNTIYF.